The source of this T cell receptor (beta chain) is a study of siplizumab effects on memory and regulatory T cells. On this clone: The antigen is undetermined.

Libraries were prepared by immunoSEQ multiplex PCR; TCRdb keeps only in-frame clonotypes and omits some of them. The repertoire holds roughly 56,000 clones, with 80% to 95% as singletons. Trimming pared 0 bases from V and 1 base from J, leaving 7 bases between. The CDR3 consists of 14 residues. Germline CDR1 reads SGHRS; CDR2 reads YFSETQ. Study outcomes and limitations: It was never confirmed that proliferating Tregs from siplizumab cultures were suppressive. Naive T cells apparently outstripped memory cells in diversity and seemed major alloresponse contributors. Unstimulated subsets were the mapping target of only a minor fraction of alloreactive clones.

J is TRBJ2-5 and V is TRBV5-1; D perhaps matches TRBD1 (6 bases). The source is a human donor in good health. The sequencing sample was made of CD8+ T cells sorted from blood. CDR3 in amino acids: CASSLEGGQETQYF. As DNA, the CDR3 is TGCGCCAGCAGCTTGGAAGGGGGCCAAGAGACCCAGTACTTC.